The 19 T cell receptor beta chains below were found in one sample sequenced in a study of CD8 T cells in ankylosing spondylitis. TCRdb independently ran MiXCR on the 5' RACE reads; one entry per CDR3 protein. The sample records 250,000 to 350,000 distinct CDR3 sequences, about a fifth being singletons. The source material was blood, either unsorted or a sorted T cell fraction (not recorded which). These receptors were collected from a female donor with ankylosing spondylitis or in good health (not recorded which).

The chain uses TRBV20-1 and TRBJ2-7, with TRBD2 matching over 8 bases. There are 13 residues in the CDR3. Trimming at V came to 5 bases and at J to 3 bases, leaving 6 bases not matched to a gene. Germline CDR1 and CDR2: DFQATT and SNEGSKA (reference sequence). CDR3 sequence reads: CSASSGLSYEQYF. In nucleotides, the CDR3 is TGCAGTGCTTCTAGCGGGCTGAGCTACGAGCAGTACTTC.

This clonotype was seen at least ten times. The CDR3 protein is CASSFKMNTEAFF. CDR3 nucleotide sequence: TGTGCCAGCAGTTTTAAGATGAACACTGAAGCTTTCTTT. This rearrangement joins TRBV12-3 or TRBV12-4 to TRBJ1-1; D gene uncertain. The CDR3 is made up of 13 amino acids. V gave up 3 bases and J gave up 0 bases, with 5 bases separating them.

This sequence joins TRBV29-1 and TRBJ2-4, with unresolved D. The ends were cut back, 2 bases at V and 8 bases at J, with 7 bases in the middle. CDR1 SQVTM and CDR2 ANQGSEA come from the germline V gene. The length of the CDR3 is 11 residues. The CDR3 region is CSVEYADIQYF. The CDR3 nucleotides read TGCAGCGTTGAATATGCTGACATTCAGTACTTC. Full variable domain (missing parts from reference TRBV29-1 and TRBJ2-4): SAVISQKPSRDICQRGTSLTIQCQVDSQVTMMFWYRQQPGQSLTLIATANQGSEATYESGFVIDKFPISRPNLTFSTLTVSNMSPEDSSIYLCSVEYADIQYFGAGTRLSVL.

This clonotype was seen more than once but under ten times. The gene calls are TRBV4-3 and TRBJ2-1, with a tentative D call TRBD1 (5 bases). V was clipped by 0 bases and J by 4 bases, with 16 bases between them. Germline loops: CDR1 LGHNA, CDR2 YSLEER. This CDR3 contains 17 residues. The CDR3 region is CASSQDPLAGPYNEQFF. CDR3 nucleotides: TGCGCCAGCAGCCAAGATCCATTGGCAGGGCCGTACAATGAGCAGTTCTTC.

V gene TRBV6-2 or TRBV6-3 combines with J gene TRBJ2-7; 8 bases align to TRBD1. CDR1 MNHEY and CDR2 SVGEGT come from the germline V gene. V was clipped by 5 bases and J by 10 bases; unmatched bases: 7. This CDR3 spans 12 amino acids. The CDR3 loop is CASSHNGQGQYF. DNA of the CDR3: TGTGCCAGCAGTCACAACGGACAGGGCCAGTACTTC.

This clonotype was seen a handful of times. The chain recombines TRBV2 with TRBJ2-1; 11 bases are a match to TRBD1. CDR1 and CDR2 from the germline V gene are SNHLY and FYNNEI. The CDR3 has 14 residues. V dropped 6 bases and J dropped 8; count of bases not matched to a gene: 6. CDR3 residues: CASSLGQGADEQFF. CDR3 nucleotides: TGTGCCAGCAGCCTTGGACAGGGGGCTGATGAGCAGTTCTTC.

This clonotype was picked up a small number of times. This rearrangement joins TRBV20-1 to TRBJ2-2; D tentatively reads TRBD1 or TRBD2 (7 bases each). Germline V gene data show CDR1 as DFQATT and CDR2 as SNEGSKA (reference sequence). The germline V and J ends were trimmed by 3 bases and 5 bases, with 13 bases remaining between them. CDR3 length: 14 residues. The CDR3 region is CSASTGEGTGELFF. The CDR3 nucleotides are TGCAGTGCTAGCACAGGGGAGGGGACCGGGGAGCTGTTTTTT.

V gene TRBV7-9 combines with J gene TRBJ2-4, with 10 nucleotides matching TRBD1. The CDR3 runs to 15 residues. Germline CDR1 reads SEHNR; CDR2 reads FQNEAQ (reference sequence). V shed 0 bases and J 6 bases; nucleotides not matched to a gene: 2. This CDR3 is CASSLAGTGANIQYF. Here the CDR3 DNA reads TGTGCCAGCAGCTTAGCCGGGACAGGGGCAAACATTCAGTACTTC.

This clonotype was counted a few times. V is TRBV10-3 and J is TRBJ1-1; possible D gene TRBD1, 6 bases. The CDR3 sequence is 17 residues long. The V gene lost 3 bases and the J gene lost 6 bases, with 23 bases spanning the gap. The germline CDR1 and CDR2 sequences are ENHRY and SYGVKD. In DNA form, the CDR3 reads TGTGCCATCAGTGAACATCCGCCAGGTACAGGGCAAGCTGAAGCTTTCTTT. It codes for CAISEHPPGTGQAEAFF.

The sample holds a few counts of this clonotype. The rearrangement joins TRBV7-9 to TRBJ1-2; D is unresolved. The CDR3 is 12 residues long. V was trimmed by 6 bases and J by 4 bases, leaving 9 bases between them. The germline V gene encodes CDR1 SEHNR and CDR2 FQNEAQ (reference sequence). DNA for the CDR3: TGTGCCAGCAGTCGCAGGAGCTATGGCTACACCTTC. Its translation is CASSRRSYGYTF. Full variable domain (outside the CDR3, taken from reference TRBV7-9 and TRBJ1-2): DTGVSQNPRHKITKRGQNVTFRCDPISEHNRLYWYRQTLGQGPEFLTYFQNEAQLEKSRLLSDRFSAERPKGSFSTLEIQRTEQGDSAMYLCASSRRSYGYTFGSGTRLTVV.

This clonotype has only a few counts. Here the CDR3 DNA reads TGTGCCAGCAGCACTAACTATGGCTACACCTTC. It codes for CASSTNYGYTF. The V gene is TRBV12-3 or TRBV12-4, the J gene TRBJ1-2; no definite D call. This CDR3 is 11 amino acids long. V lost 6 bases and J lost 0, with 2 bases in between.

This clonotype was detected a few times. The CDR3: CASSYSVPLYGSTTNEKLFF. The DNA for the CDR3 is TGTGCCAGCAGTTACTCTGTTCCCTTGTACGGATCTACAACTAATGAAAAACTGTTTTTT. J is TRBJ1-4 and V is TRBV6-2 or TRBV6-3; D is ambiguous. V was trimmed by 0 bases and J by 0 bases, leaving 20 bases between them. Germline lookup yields CDR1 MNHEY and CDR2 SVGEGT. The CDR3 has 20 amino acids.

This chain connects TRBV28 to TRBJ2-5; D perhaps matches TRBD2 (6 bases). The V gene's germline CDR1 is MDHEN and CDR2 SYDVKM. The CDR3 is 15 amino acids. Trimming left V 3 bases short and J 4 bases short, with 15 bases between. The CDR3 DNA is TGTGCCAGCAGTTTGGGGGGACGGTGGGGAGAGACCCAGTACTTC. As protein: CASSLGGRWGETQYF.

This clonotype appeared a few times. This chain connects TRBV29-1 to TRBJ1-5; no reliable D call. CDR3 length: 13 amino acids. Germline loops: CDR1 SQVTM, CDR2 ANQGSEA. Trimming left V 4 bases short and J 5 bases short, with 12 bases between. The CDR3 loop reads CSVVEGADQPQHF. The CDR3 DNA reads as TGCAGCGTTGTAGAGGGAGCGGATCAGCCCCAGCATTTT.

This clonotype has only a few counts. The chain recombines TRBV20-1 with TRBJ2-1, with D unclear. Germline values: CDR1 DFQATT, CDR2 SNEGSKA (reference sequence). The V and J ends lost 6 bases and 8 bases respectively, with 11 bases between them. The CDR3 contains 11 residues. CDR3: CSAVSLDEQFF. DNA of the CDR3: TGCAGTGCGGTTTCTCTAGATGAGCAGTTCTTC.

This clonotype was recorded a few times. The gene calls are TRBV20-1 and TRBJ1-5; TRBD1 might be the D (6 bases). Looked up from germline, CDR1 is DFQATT and CDR2 is SNEGSKA (reference sequence). V lost 6 bases, J lost 4 bases, and 10 bases lay in between. The CDR3 totals 12 residues. This CDR3 is CSAHRENQPQHF. In DNA form, the CDR3 reads TGCAGTGCGCACAGGGAGAATCAGCCCCAGCATTTT.

The chain carries TRBV9 and TRBJ2-3; D perhaps matches TRBD2 (5 bases). Germline assignment: CDR1 SGDLS and CDR2 YYNGEE. The V and J ends lost 3 bases and 0 bases respectively, with 14 bases between them. The CDR3 totals 16 residues. In nucleotides, the CDR3 is TGTGCCAGCAGCGCCGAGGTCGGACTTAGCACAGATACGCAGTATTTT. Translated, it gives CASSAEVGLSTDTQYF.

The CDR3, as DNA: TGTGCCAGCAGCCCCGGGGGGACAAATCCTTACGAGCAGTACTTC. Translating it yields CASSPGGTNPYEQYF. The chain employs TRBV7-2 and TRBJ2-7; weak D call: TRBD2 (7 bases). Between the trimmed V and J ends, which lost 5 bases and 4 bases, there was a span of 18 bases. This CDR3 spans 15 amino acids. In germline, CDR1 is SGHTA, CDR2 FQGNSA. Combining the CDR3 with reference TRBV7-2 and TRBJ2-7 gives the whole variable domain GAGVSQSPSNKVTEKGKDVELRCDPISGHTALYWYRQSLGQGLEFLIYFQGNSAPDKSGLPSDRFSAERTGGSVSTLTIQRTQQEDSAVYLCASSPGGTNPYEQYFGPGTRLTVT.

This clonotype was counted at least ten times. The chain joins TRBV5-6 to TRBJ1-1; TRBD1 agrees at 10 bases. From germline, CDR1 is SGHDT and CDR2 YYEEEE. Trimming at V came to 3 bases and at J to 5 bases, leaving 7 bases not matched to a gene. The CDR3 is 15 residues long. This CDR3 is CASSSDRGRGTEAFF. The CDR3 nucleotides read TGTGCCAGCAGCTCTGACAGGGGGCGAGGTACTGAAGCTTTCTTT.